The entry below describes one T cell receptor (beta chain). Patients selected for sequencing had displayed CD8+CD57+ cell expansion by flow cytometry. V dropped 1 base and J dropped 1 base, with 5 bases sitting between them. The CDR3 has 14 amino acids. CDR1 is SNHLY, CDR2 FYNNEI, per germline. This sample stems from a study of CD8+CD57+ T cells in acquired aplastic anemia. TCR beta VDJ combinations and CDR3 sequences were profiled from genomic DNA. TCRdb ran MiXCR on the reads and lists one entry per CDR3 protein. The sample lists some 120,000 distinct CDR3 sequences, about two fifths occurring once. The chain recombines TRBV2 with TRBJ2-1, with D unclear. What was sequenced was sorted CD4+, CD8+, or CD8+CD57+ T cells (not recorded which) from PBMCs. The sequence was collected from a human donor with aplastic anemia. The CDR3 loop is CASSEGGSYNEQFF. Written as DNA, the CDR3 is TGTGCCAGCAGTGAAGGGGGTTCCTACAATGAGCAGTTCTTC.